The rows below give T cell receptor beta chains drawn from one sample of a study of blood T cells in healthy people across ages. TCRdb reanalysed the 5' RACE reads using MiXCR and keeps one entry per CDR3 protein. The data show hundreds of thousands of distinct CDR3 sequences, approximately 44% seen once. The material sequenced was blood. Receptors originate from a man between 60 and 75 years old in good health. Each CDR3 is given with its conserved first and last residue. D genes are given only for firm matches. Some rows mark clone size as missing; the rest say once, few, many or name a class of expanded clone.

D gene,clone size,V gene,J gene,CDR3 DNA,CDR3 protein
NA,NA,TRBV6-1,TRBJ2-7,TGTGCCAGCAGTGTCAACAACTACGAGCAGTACTTC,CASSVNNYEQYF
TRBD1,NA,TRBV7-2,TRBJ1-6,TGTGCCAGCAGCATAAGTCGGGACAGGCGTTCACCCCTCCACTTT,CASSISRDRRSPLHF
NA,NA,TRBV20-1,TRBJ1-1,TGCAGTGCTTCCATGGGACCCTTGGACACTGAAGCTTTCTTT,CSASMGPLDTEAFF
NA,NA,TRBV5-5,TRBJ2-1,TGTGCCAGCAGCTTGTTCCCAGGGGCGGATGAGCAGTTCTTC,CASSLFPGADEQFF
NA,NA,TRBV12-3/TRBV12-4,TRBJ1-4,TGTGCCAGCAGTCTCGGCACGTACCCAGGGGAAAAACTGTTTTTT,CASSLGTYPGEKLFF
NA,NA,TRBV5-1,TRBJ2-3,TGCGCCAGCAGCTCTGTGGGGGCAGGGACAGATACGCAGTATTTT,CASSSVGAGTDTQYF
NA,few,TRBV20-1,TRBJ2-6,TGCAGTGCTACCGACAGGCGGACTGGGGCCAACGTCCTGACTTTC,CSATDRRTGANVLTF
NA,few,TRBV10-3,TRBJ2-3,TGTGCCATCAGTGCCCTTGTGGGGAACCCAGATACGCAGTATTTT,CAISALVGNPDTQYF
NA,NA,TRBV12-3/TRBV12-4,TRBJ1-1,TGTGCCAGCAGTAAGTTTCAGGACACTGAAGCTTTCTTT,CASSKFQDTEAFF
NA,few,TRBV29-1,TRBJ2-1,TGCAGCGTTCAGTCGGTTGCGAATGAGCAGTTCTTC,CSVQSVANEQFF
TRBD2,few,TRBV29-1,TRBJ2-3,TGCAGCGCAAAAGGGGCTAGCGGGCTTTCAGATACGCAGTATTTT,CSAKGASGLSDTQYF
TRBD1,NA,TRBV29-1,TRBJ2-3,TGCAGCGCCTCCAGACTCGACAGGGACCCGGCGAATACGCAGTATTTT,CSASRLDRDPANTQYF
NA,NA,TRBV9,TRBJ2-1,TGTGCCAGCAGCGTAGGTCCCCTAGAGAATGAGCAGTTCTTC,CASSVGPLENEQFF
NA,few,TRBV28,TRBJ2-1,TGTGCCAGCAAGCCGGGGTCCAGCTCCTACAATGAGCAGTTCTTC,CASKPGSSSYNEQFF
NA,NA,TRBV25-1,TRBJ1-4,TGTGCCAGCAGTGAGCGGACAATTCGGAATGAAAAACTGTTTTTT,CASSERTIRNEKLFF